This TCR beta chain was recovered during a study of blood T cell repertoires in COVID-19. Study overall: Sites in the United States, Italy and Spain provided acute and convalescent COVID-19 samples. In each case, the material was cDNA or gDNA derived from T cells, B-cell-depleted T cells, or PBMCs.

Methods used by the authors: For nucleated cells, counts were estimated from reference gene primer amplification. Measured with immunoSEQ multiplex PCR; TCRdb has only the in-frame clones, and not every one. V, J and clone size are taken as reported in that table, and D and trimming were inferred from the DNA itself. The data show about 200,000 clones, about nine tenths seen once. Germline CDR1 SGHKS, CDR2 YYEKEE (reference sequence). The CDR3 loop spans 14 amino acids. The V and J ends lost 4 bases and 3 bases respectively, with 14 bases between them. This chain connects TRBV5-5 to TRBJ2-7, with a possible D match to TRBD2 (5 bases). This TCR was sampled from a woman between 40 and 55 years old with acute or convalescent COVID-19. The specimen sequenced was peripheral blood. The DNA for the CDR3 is TGTGCCAGCAGCAGCCCCGGGATGGGCTACGAGCAGTACGTC. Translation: CASSSPGMGYEQYV.